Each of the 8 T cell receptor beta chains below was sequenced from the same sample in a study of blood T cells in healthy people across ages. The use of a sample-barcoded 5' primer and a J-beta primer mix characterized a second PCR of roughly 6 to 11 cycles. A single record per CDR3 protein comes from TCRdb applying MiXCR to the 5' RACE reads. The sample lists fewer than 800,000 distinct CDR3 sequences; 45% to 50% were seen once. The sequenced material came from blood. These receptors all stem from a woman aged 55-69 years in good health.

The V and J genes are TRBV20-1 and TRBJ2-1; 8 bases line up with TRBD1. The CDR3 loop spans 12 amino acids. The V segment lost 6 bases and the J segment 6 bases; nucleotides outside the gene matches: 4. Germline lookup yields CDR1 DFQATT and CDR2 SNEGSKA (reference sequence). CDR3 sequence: CSAVGQVNEQFF. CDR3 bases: TGCAGTGCCGTGGGACAGGTCAATGAGCAGTTCTTC.

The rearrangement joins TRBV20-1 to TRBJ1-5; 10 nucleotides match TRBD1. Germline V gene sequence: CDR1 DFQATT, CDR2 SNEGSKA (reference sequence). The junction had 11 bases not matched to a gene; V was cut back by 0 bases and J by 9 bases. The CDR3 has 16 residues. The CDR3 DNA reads TGCAGTGCTAGAGACCCCCGGACAGGGGGTTCTCGGCCCCAGCATTTT. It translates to CSARDPRTGGSRPQHF.

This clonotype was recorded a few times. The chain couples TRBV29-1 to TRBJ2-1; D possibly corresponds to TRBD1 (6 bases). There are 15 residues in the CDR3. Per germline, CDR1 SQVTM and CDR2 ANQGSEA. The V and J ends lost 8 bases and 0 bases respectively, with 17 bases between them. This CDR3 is CSFMGDKSSYNEQFF. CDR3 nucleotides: TGCAGCTTTATGGGGGACAAGAGCTCCTACAATGAGCAGTTCTTC.

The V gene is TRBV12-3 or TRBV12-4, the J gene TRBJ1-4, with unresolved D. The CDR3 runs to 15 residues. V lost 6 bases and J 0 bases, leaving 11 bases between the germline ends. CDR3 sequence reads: CASRTNLATNEKLFF. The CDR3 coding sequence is TGTGCCAGCAGAACCAACCTCGCAACTAATGAAAAACTGTTTTTT.

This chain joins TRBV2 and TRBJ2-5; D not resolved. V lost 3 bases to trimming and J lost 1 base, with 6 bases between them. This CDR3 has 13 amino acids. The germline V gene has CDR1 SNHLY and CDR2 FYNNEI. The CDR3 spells CASSDWSQETQYF. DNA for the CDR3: TGTGCCAGCAGTGACTGGAGCCAAGAGACCCAGTACTTC.

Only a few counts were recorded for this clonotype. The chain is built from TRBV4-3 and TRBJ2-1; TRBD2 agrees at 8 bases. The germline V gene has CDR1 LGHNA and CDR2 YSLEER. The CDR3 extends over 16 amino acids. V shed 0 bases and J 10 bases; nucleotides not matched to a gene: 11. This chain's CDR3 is CASSQDLLAGRREQFF. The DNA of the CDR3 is TGCGCCAGCAGCCAAGACCTGCTAGCGGGCCGACGCGAGCAGTTCTTC.

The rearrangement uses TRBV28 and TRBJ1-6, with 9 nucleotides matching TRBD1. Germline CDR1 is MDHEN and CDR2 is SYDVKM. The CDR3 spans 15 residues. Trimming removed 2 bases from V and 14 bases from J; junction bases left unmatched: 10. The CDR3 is CASSLGDREGPTLHF. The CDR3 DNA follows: TGTGCCAGCAGTTTAGGGGACAGGGAAGGACCCACCCTCCACTTT. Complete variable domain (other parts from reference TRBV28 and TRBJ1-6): DVKVTQSSRYLVKRTGEKVFLECVQDMDHENMFWYRQDPGLGLRLIYFSYDVKMKEKGDIPEGYSVSREKKERFSLILESASTNQTSMYLCASSLGDREGPTLHFGNGTRLTVT.

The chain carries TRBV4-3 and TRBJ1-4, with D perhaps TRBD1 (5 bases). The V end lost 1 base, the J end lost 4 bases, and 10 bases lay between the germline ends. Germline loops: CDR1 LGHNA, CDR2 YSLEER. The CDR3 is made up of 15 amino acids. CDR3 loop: CASSQGGTDNEKLFF. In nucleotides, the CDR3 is TGCGCCAGCAGCCAAGGTGGGACGGATAATGAAAAACTGTTTTTT.